One and the same sample provided the 3 T cell receptor beta chains below, sequenced in a study of blood T cell repertoires in COVID-19. The table came from immunoSEQ multiplex PCR; TCRdb's copy has only in-frame clones and leaves some out. The data hold about 180,000 clones, with roughly 87% observed a single time. The sample was PBMCs or T cells enriched from blood (not recorded which). These TCRs come from a woman in her thirties or forties with acute COVID-19.

This sequence joins TRBV6-5 and TRBJ1-1, with 7 bases aligning to TRBD1. Germline lookup yields CDR1 MNHEY and CDR2 SVGAGI. This CDR3 comprises 15 residues. J gave up 4 bases and V 5 bases, and 10 bases lay outside the gene matches. CDR3 bases: TGTGCCAGCAGTCCCGCAGGGGGGCCGGGCACTGAAGCTTTCTTT. Protein product: CASSPAGGPGTEAFF.

The genes are TRBV9 and TRBJ2-5, with 16 positions matching TRBD2. With V trimmed by 2 bases and J by 4 bases, 2 bases remained unmatched. From germline, CDR1 is SGDLS and CDR2 YYNGEE. The CDR3 contains 16 residues. The CDR3 loop reads CASSVGLAGGRETQYF. The CDR3, as DNA: TGTGCCAGCAGCGTGGGACTAGCGGGGGGGAGAGAGACCCAGTACTTC.

Worth noting for this clone: Other DNA sequences of this sample code for an identical CDR3. The chain has TRBV27 and TRBJ2-7, with D perhaps matching TRBD1 (6 bases). V dropped 2 bases and J dropped 3 bases, with 8 bases sitting between them. Germline assignment: CDR1 MNHEY and CDR2 SMNVEV (reference sequence). The CDR3 consists of 13 residues. The CDR3 DNA sequence: TGTGCCAGCAGTTTAACAGGGTTCTACGAGCAGTACTTC. It translates to CASSLTGFYEQYF.